This T cell receptor beta chain derives from a study of human CD4 T cells and Enterobacteriaceae. The study's findings and limits: Sharing with control bacteria was rare for Enterobacteriaceae clonotypes.

The table came from immunoSEQ multiplex PCR; TCRdb's copy has only in-frame clones and leaves some out. The table includes approximately 560 clones, roughly 38% detected once. Proliferating activated T cells were sorted by FACS as CFSE-low CD25+ ICOS+ after roughly 6-7 days. Memory CD4+ T cells were CFSE-labeled and cultured 2:1 with antigen-pulsed autologous monocytes. All CD4+ cells other than CD45RA+CCR7+CD95- naive cells were sorted as memory, over 95% pure. Trimming removed 6 bases at V and 5 bases at J, with 19 bases between. Per germline, CDR1 SGHAT and CDR2 FQNNGV. The CDR3 is 15 residues long.

The sequenced material came from bacteria-reactive CD4+ T cells grown in culture. The subset was: CFSE-low proliferating memory CD4 T cells sorted after in vitro stimulation with a heat-inactivated bacterium or M. tuberculosis lysate. V is TRBV11-2 and J is TRBJ2-5; weak D call: TRBD1 (5 bases). This clonotype originated in a human donor in good health. The CDR3 region has the DNA TGTGCCAGCAGAAACCTGGGGCAGGCCACGGAGACCCAGTACTTC. It yields the protein CASRNLGQATETQYF.